The 17 T cell receptor beta chains presented below share a single source sample, sequenced in a study of T cell responses to AZD1222 COVID-19 vaccine listed by TCRdb under 2021. The sample's time point label, decoded: baseline before first vaccination. Libraries came from the immunoSEQ multiplex PCR assay. Drawn from immuneACCESS, this table holds only the in-frame rearrangements with V and J called that TCRdb kept. Clones are partly lost; checked studies trace under half to an unresolved V gene and leave the rest unexplained. This sample has 90,000 to 120,000 clones in its table, and around 92% of those were observed once. Together, the top ten hold less than 8% of the sample. The sample was peripheral blood, taken on day 0 of AZD1222 vaccination. These receptors all come from an adult in good health.

V usage is TRBV11-3 and J usage is TRBJ2-1; possible D gene TRBD2, 6 bases. There are 17 residues in the CDR3. V shed 5 bases and J shed 2 bases, with 19 bases lying between them. Germline CDR1 is SGHNT and CDR2 is YENEEA. Here the CDR3 DNA reads TGTGCCAGCAGCGGGCCCGGGGGAATTCTGGCCTACAATGAGCAGTTCTTC. Its translation is CASSGPGGILAYNEQFF. Variable domain in full (rest from reference TRBV11-3 and TRBJ2-1): EAGVVQSPRYKIIEKKQPVAFWCNPISGHNTLYWYLQNLGQGPELLIRYENEEAVDDSQLPKDRFSAERLKGVDSTLKIQPAELGDSAVYLCASSGPGGILAYNEQFFGPGTRLTVL.

This chain connects TRBV18 to TRBJ1-6; D unclear. Germline V gene sequence: CDR1 KGHSH, CDR2 LQKENI. This CDR3 contains 16 residues. The V gene lost 3 bases and the J gene lost 10 bases, with 19 bases spanning the gap. CDR3 amino acids: CASSPRIVQDGSPLHF. The CDR3 DNA is TGTGCCAGCTCACCCCGGATCGTTCAGGATGGGTCACCCCTCCACTTT.

This clone was counted a single time. V is TRBV5-4 and J is TRBJ2-1; 7 bases agree with TRBD1. The V segment lost 4 bases and the J segment 6 bases; nucleotides outside the gene matches: 13. Germline-derived CDR1 and CDR2 are SGHNT and YYREEE (reference sequence). This CDR3 is built from 16 residues. The CDR3 nucleotides are TGTGCCAGCAGCCCTGGCCCACAGGGGCTAAGCAATGAGCAGTTCTTC. Its protein product is CASSPGPQGLSNEQFF.

This chain joins TRBV21-1 and TRBJ2-5. TRBV21-1 is an annotated pseudogene. The CDR3 runs to 17 residues. Here the CDR3 reads CASTDEGSQLHQETQYF. The CDR3 bases are TGTGCCAGCACCGACGAGGGGTCCCAGCTGCACCAAGAGACCCAGTACTTC.

The gene calls are TRBV3-1 (or the pseudogene TRBV3-2) and TRBJ2-7, with TRBD2 identical over 13 bases. V shed 4 bases, J shed 5 bases, and the junction held 8 bases outside the gene matches. Germline CDR1 is LGHDT and CDR2 is YNNKEL (reference sequence). The CDR3 has 16 residues. The CDR3 bases are TGTGCCAGCAGCCCTGGGACTAGCGGGATAACGGACGAGCAGTACTTC. Residues: CASSPGTSGITDEQYF.

This CDR3 reads CAWSGPTSDRVNTEAFF. As DNA, the CDR3 is TGTGCCTGGAGCGGCCCCACGTCGGACAGGGTGAACACTGAAGCTTTCTTT. The chain carries TRBV30 and TRBJ1-1; TRBD1 matches 8 bases. After removal of 3 bases from V and 0 bases from J, the junction contained 12 bases not matched to a gene. The CDR3 length is 17 residues. The V gene's germline CDR1 is GTSNPN and CDR2 SVGIG (reference sequence).

The V gene is TRBV7-9, the J gene TRBJ2-5; D is uncertain. Trimming stripped 2 bases from V and 4 bases from J, with 8 bases between. The germline CDR1 and CDR2 sequences are SEHNR and FQNEAQ (reference sequence). This CDR3 is 13 amino acids long. The CDR3 sequence: CASSLSGLETQYF. In DNA, the CDR3 is TGTGCCAGCAGCTTATCCGGGTTAGAGACCCAGTACTTC.

V is TRBV19 and J is TRBJ1-2, with a tentative D call TRBD1 (6 bases). The CDR3 runs 14 residues. Trimming took 7 bases from V and 3 from J, leaving 15 bases between them. Germline V gives CDR1 LNHDA, CDR2 SQIVND (reference sequence). The CDR3 protein is CASTLGGRDYGYTF. CDR3 DNA: TGTGCCAGTACCCTAGGGGGAAGGGACTATGGCTACACCTTC.

The chain links TRBV5-4 to TRBJ2-1, with a weak D call TRBD2 (7 bases). V was clipped by 0 bases and J by 6 bases, with 19 bases between them. The CDR3 runs 17 residues. Germline V gene sequence: CDR1 SGHNT, CDR2 YYREEE (reference sequence). The CDR3 loop is CASSLGGSVGGSNEQFF. The CDR3 DNA reads TGTGCCAGCAGCTTGGGCGGGAGCGTAGGGGGATCCAATGAGCAGTTCTTC.

This chain links TRBV7-6 with TRBJ2-7; 10 nucleotides align to TRBD2. V lost 5 bases and J lost 0; bases outside the gene matches: 4. This CDR3 contains 15 residues. Germline V gene sequence: CDR1 SGHVS, CDR2 FNYEAQ. CDR3 DNA: TGTGCCAGCAGCCGTACTAGCGGGGTCTCCTACGAGCAGTACTTC. The encoded protein is CASSRTSGVSYEQYF.

The CDR3 DNA is TGCGCCAGCAGCGCCGACAGGGACTACGAGCAGTACTTC. Its translation: CASSADRDYEQYF. This rearrangement joins TRBV5-1 to TRBJ2-7; 7 positions match TRBD1. Germline-derived CDR1 and CDR2 are SGHRS and YFSETQ. The CDR3 loop spans 13 amino acids. V shed 4 bases and J 3 bases; nucleotides not matched to a gene: 4.

The rearrangement links TRBV28 to TRBJ2-3; the D gene is possibly TRBD1 (6 bases). The ends were cut back, 5 bases at V and 0 bases at J, with 15 bases in the middle. The germline gives CDR1 MDHEN, CDR2 SYDVKM. The CDR3 covers 16 residues. The CDR3 bases are TGTGCCAGCAGTCCCCCACAGGGATATAGCACAGATACGCAGTATTTT. It encodes CASSPPQGYSTDTQYF.

CDR3 amino acids: CASTVQGATEQFF. The CDR3 bases are TGTGCCAGCACCGTGCAGGGAGCGACCGAGCAGTTCTTC. This chain connects TRBV2 to TRBJ2-1, with D perhaps given as TRBD1 or TRBD2 (5 bases each). CDR3 size: 13 residues. Trimming took 7 bases from V and 10 from J, leaving 17 bases between them. Germline V gene data show CDR1 as SNHLY and CDR2 as FYNNEI.

The chain recombines TRBV7-2 with TRBJ2-5, with D perhaps being TRBD1 or TRBD2 (5 bases each). V lost 2 bases and J lost 4, with 14 bases in between. Germline lookup yields CDR1 SGHTA and CDR2 FQGNSA. CDR3 length: 15 amino acids. The CDR3 DNA reads TGTGCCAGCAGCTTACCCTGGGGGTTGCTAGAGACCCAGTACTTC. Amino acids: CASSLPWGLLETQYF.

This chain joins TRBV21-1 and TRBJ2-2; the table's D call TRBD2 went unverified against the DNA. TRBV21-1 is a documented pseudogene. This CDR3 has 15 residues. The CDR3, as DNA: TGTGCCAGCAGCCTAGCGGGAGGAGGCACCGGGGAGCTGTTTTTT. Encoded protein: CASSLAGGGTGELFF.

The chain combines TRBV7-2 with TRBJ2-1; the match to TRBD2 covers 10 bases. There are 16 residues in the CDR3. V gave up 0 bases and J gave up 7 bases; unmatched junction bases: 6. The V gene's germline CDR1 is SGHTA and CDR2 FQGNSA. CDR3 nucleotides: TGTGCCAGCAGCTTAGCGAGACTAGCGGGTCGAAATGAGCAGTTCTTC. Translation gives CASSLARLAGRNEQFF.

This rearrangement joins TRBV6-5 to TRBJ1-5; 9 positions agree with TRBD1. The CDR3 loop spans 15 amino acids. CDR1 MNHEY and CDR2 SVGAGI come from the germline V gene. V dropped 8 bases and J dropped 0; count of bases not matched to a gene: 5. The CDR3: CASGWTGDSNQPQHF. The CDR3 nucleotides read TGTGCCAGCGGTTGGACAGGGGATAGCAATCAGCCCCAGCATTTT.